The source of this T cell receptor beta chain is a study of blood T cell repertoires in COVID-19. Across the whole study: Samples representing acute and convalescent COVID-19 were sourced from the United States, Italy and Spain.

Germline CDR1 SGHTA, CDR2 FQGNSA. This CDR3 spans 11 amino acids. V was cut by 3 bases and J by 5 bases, with 4 bases left in between. Recruited during active infection, patients (from Seattle) were subsequently followed longitudinally. The assay was immunoSEQ multiplex PCR, and TCRdb's table has in-frame clones only and misses some. The sample holds about 210,000 clones, just under 85% seen once. The sample consisted of peripheral blood. This chain links TRBV7-2 with TRBJ1-2; D not certain. The clonotype was recovered from a man aged 55 to 70 with COVID-19, enrolled during active disease. The CDR3 region has the DNA TGTGCCAGCAGCTTCGGGTATGGCTACACCTTC. This encodes CASSFGYGYTF.